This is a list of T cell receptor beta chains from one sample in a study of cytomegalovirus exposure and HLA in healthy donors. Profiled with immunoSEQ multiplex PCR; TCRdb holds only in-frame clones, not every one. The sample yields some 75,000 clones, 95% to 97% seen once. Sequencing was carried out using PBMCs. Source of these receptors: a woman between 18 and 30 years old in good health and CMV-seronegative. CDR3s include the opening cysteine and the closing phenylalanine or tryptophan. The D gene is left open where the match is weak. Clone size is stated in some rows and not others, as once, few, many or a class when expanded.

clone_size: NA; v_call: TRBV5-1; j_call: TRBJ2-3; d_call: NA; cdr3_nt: TGCGCCAGCAGTCTGAACGACTGGCTCCCAGATACGCAGTATTTT; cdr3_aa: CASSLNDWLPDTQYF
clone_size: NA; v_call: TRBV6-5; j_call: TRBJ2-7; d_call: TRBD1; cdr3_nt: TGTGCCAGCAGGTCCCACGGGACAGAAGCCTACGAGCAGTACTTC; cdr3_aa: CASRSHGTEAYEQYF
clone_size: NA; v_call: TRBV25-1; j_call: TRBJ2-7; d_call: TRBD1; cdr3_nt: TGTGCCAGCAGCAAGACAGGGCTTTGGAGCTACGAGCAGTACTTC; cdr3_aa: CASSKTGLWSYEQYF
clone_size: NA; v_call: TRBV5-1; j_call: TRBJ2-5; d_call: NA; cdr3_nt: TGCGCCAGCAGCCCAACTAGTCAAGAGACCCAGTACTTC; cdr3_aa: CASSPTSQETQYF
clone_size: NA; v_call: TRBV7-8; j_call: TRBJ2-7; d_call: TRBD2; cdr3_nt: TGTGCCAGCAGCTTAGTTTTAGCGGGAGGGTACGAGCAGTACTTC; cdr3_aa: CASSLVLAGGYEQYF
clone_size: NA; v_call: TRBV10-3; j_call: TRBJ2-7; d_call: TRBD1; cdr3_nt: TGTGCCATCAGTGAGTCGGGACAGTCCTACGAGCAGTACTTC; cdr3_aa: CAISESGQSYEQYF
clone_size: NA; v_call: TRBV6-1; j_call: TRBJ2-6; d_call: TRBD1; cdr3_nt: TGTGCCAGCAGTCCGGGGACAGGGGTAGCCAACGTCCTGACTTTC; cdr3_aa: CASSPGTGVANVLTF
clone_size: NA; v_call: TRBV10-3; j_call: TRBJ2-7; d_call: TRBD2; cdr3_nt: TGTGCCATCAGTGAGCCTGTCCGGGGGGGCTCCTACGAGCAGTACTTC; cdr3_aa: CAISEPVRGGSYEQYF
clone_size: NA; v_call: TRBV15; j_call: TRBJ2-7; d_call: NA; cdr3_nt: TGTGCCACCAGCAGAGATAAGTGGAGCTCCTACGAGCAGTACTTC; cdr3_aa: CATSRDKWSSYEQYF
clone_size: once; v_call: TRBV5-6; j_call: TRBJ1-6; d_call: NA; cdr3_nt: TGTGCCAGCAGCTTCACCCCCTGGGGCAGTGATGATTCACCCCTCCACTTT; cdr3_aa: CASSFTPWGSDDSPLHF
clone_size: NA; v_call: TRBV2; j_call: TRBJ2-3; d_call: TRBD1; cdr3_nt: TGTGCCAGCAGTGAATTGGGGACAGGGTCATCCACGGAGTATTTT; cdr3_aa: CASSELGTGSSTEYF
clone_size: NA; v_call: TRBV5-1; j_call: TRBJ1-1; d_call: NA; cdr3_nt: TGCGCCAGCAGACAGGGGAACACTGAAGCTTTCTTT; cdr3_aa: CASRQGNTEAFF
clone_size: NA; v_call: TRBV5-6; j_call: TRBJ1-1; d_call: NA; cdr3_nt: TGTGCCAGCAGCCCACACGGGACACAAGCTTTCTTT; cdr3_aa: CASSPHGTQAFF
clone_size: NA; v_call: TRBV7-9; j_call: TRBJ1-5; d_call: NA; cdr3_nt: TGTGCCAGCAGCTTAGCCCCCCTCTCCAGCGACAATCAGCCCCAGCATTTT; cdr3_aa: CASSLAPLSSDNQPQHF
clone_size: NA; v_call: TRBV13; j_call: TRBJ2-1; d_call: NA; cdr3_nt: TGTGCCAGCAGCTTAGGTTCACCTGGGCGTAATGAGCAGTTCTTC; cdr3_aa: CASSLGSPGRNEQFF
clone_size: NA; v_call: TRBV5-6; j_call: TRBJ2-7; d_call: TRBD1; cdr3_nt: TGTGCCAGCAGCTCCGCGAATCCGGGACAGGTGAGGGAGCAGTACTTC; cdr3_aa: CASSSANPGQVREQYF
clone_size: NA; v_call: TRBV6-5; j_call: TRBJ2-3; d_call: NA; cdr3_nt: TGTGCCAGCAGTAAGACTCGTATCACAGATACGCAGTATTTT; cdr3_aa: CASSKTRITDTQYF
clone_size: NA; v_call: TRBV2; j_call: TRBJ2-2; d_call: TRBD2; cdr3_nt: TGTGCCAGCAGGACTAGCGGGTACACCGGGGAGCTGTTTTTT; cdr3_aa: CASRTSGYTGELFF
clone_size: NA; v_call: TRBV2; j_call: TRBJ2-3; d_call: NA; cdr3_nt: TGTGCCAGCACCGAGGGGCAGGGGACGCAGTATTTT; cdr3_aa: CASTEGQGTQYF
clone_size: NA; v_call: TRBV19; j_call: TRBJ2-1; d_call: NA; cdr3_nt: TGTGCCAGTAGTATAGTCCGGGACTACAATGAGCAGTTCTTC; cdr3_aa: CASSIVRDYNEQFF
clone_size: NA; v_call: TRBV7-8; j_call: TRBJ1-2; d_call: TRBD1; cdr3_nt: TGTGCCAGCAGCTTACAAATCCGGGACAGCTATGGCTACACCTTC; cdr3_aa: CASSLQIRDSYGYTF
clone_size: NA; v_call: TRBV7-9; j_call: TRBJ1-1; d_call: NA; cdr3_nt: TGTGCCAGCACGAGGCCCGGGGTGAACACTGAAGCTTTCTTT; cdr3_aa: CASTRPGVNTEAFF
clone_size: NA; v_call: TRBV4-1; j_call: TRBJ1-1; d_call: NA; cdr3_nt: TGCGCCAGCAGCCAAGAGATCGGGGGGGAAGCTTTCTTT; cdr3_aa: CASSQEIGGEAFF
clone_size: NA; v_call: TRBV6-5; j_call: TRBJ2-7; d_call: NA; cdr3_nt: TGTGCCAGCAGTTACACCACAGAAATAATCTACGAGCAGTACTTC; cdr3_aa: CASSYTTEIIYEQYF
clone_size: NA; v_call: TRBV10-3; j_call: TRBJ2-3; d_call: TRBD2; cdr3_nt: TGTGCCATCAGTTCTAGCGGTCCAGATACGCAGTATTTT; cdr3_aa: CAISSSGPDTQYF
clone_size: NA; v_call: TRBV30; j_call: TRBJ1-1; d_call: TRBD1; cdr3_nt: TGTGCCTGTACTCCGGGACAGGCAGATGAAGCTTTCTTT; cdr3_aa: CACTPGQADEAFF
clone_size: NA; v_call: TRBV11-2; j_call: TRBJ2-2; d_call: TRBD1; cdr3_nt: TGTGCCAGCAGCTCCCCGATAGGGGGCATCACCGGGGAGCTGTTTTTT; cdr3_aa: CASSSPIGGITGELFF
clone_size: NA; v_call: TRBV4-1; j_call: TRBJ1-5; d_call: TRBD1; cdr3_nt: TGCGCCAGCAGCTTATCGCAGGGGGTGGATAATCAGCCCCAGCATTTT; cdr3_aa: CASSLSQGVDNQPQHF
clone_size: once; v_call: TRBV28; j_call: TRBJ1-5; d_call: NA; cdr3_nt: TGTGCCAGCAGTTGGGGCAGGGGCGCGGGTCAGCCCCAGCATTTT; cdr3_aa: CASSWGRGAGQPQHF
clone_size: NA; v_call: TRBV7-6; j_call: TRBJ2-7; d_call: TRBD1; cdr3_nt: TGTGCCAGCAGCCCCACACCAAAATCGGGGCAGGGGGACTACGAGCAGTACTTC; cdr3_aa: CASSPTPKSGQGDYEQYF
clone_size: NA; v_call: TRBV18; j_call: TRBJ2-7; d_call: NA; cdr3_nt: TGTGCCAGCTCACCTGTAGACAGTTTCTACTACGAGCAGTACTTC; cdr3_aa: CASSPVDSFYYEQYF
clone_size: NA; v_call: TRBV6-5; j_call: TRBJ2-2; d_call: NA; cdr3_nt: TGTGCCAGCAGTTACTCATGGGGGGCCGGGGAGCTGTTTTTT; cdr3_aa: CASSYSWGAGELFF
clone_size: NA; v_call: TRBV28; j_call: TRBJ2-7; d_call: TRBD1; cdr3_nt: TGTGCCAGCAGCTACGGGACAGGGTTCCATATAGTTGGTTGGCAGTACTTC; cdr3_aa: CASSYGTGFHIVGWQYF
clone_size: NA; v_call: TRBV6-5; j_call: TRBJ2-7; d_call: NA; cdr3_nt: TGTGCCAGCAGTTATGGGAGATACTACGAGCAGTACTTC; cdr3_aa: CASSYGRYYEQYF
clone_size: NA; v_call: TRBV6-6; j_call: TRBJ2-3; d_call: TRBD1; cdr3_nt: TGTGCCAGCAGTCCGACAGGGGATACGCAGTATTTT; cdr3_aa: CASSPTGDTQYF
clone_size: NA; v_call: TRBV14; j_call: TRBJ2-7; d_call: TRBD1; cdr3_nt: TGTGCCAGCAGCCCCATGGGACAGGGTGAAGGCTACGAGCAGTACTTC; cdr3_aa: CASSPMGQGEGYEQYF
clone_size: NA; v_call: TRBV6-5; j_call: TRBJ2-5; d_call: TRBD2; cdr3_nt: TGTGCCAGCAGACTAGCGGGAAATGACGAGACCCAGTACTTC; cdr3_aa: CASRLAGNDETQYF
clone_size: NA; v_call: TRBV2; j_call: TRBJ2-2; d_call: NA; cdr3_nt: TGTGCCAGCAGTGATAATGCTGGTGCAGGGGCCTGGATCGGGGAGCTGTTTTTT; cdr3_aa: CASSDNAGAGAWIGELFF
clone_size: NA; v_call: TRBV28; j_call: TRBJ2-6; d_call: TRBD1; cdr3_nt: TGTGCCAGCGGATGGGACAGGGGGCGACCTGGGGCCAACGTCCTGACTTTC; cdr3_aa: CASGWDRGRPGANVLTF
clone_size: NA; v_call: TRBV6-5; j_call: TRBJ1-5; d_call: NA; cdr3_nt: TGTGCCAGCAGTTATAGCCGGGATCAGCCCCAGCATTTT; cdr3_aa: CASSYSRDQPQHF
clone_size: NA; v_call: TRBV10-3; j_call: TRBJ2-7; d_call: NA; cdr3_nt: TGTGCCATCAGTGACAAGACAGGTTCCTACGAGCAGTACTTC; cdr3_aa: CAISDKTGSYEQYF
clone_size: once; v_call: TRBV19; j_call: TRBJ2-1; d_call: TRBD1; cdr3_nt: TGTGCCAGTAGTATAGGCGGGGACAGGGCCTACAATGAGCAGTTCTTC; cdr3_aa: CASSIGGDRAYNEQFF
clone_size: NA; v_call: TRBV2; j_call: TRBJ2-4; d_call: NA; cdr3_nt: TGTGCCAGCAGTGAATCGAGGAGCGGAAACATTCAGTACTTC; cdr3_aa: CASSESRSGNIQYF
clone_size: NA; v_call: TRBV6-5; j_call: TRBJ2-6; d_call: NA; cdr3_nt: TGTGCCAGCAGTTACTCGAGTGGGGCCAACGTCCTGACTTTC; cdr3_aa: CASSYSSGANVLTF
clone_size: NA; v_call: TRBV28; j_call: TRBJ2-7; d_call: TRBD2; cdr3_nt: TGTGCCAGCAGTCACCGTCTAGCGGTTGACTACGAGCAGTACTTC; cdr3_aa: CASSHRLAVDYEQYF
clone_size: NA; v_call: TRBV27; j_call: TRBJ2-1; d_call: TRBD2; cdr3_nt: TGTGCCAGCAGTTTACTCGGGGGGGGACTAGCGGGGACGGATGAGCAGTTCTTC; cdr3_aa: CASSLLGGGLAGTDEQFF
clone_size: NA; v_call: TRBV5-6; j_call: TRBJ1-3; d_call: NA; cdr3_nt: TGTGCCAGCAGCTTGGCTCAGGGGCTCTCTGGAAACACCATATATTTT; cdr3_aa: CASSLAQGLSGNTIYF
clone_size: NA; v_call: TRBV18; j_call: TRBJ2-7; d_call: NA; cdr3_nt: TGTGCCAGCTCACTACTAAGGGGGTTATCGGCCTACGAGCAGTACTTC; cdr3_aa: CASSLLRGLSAYEQYF
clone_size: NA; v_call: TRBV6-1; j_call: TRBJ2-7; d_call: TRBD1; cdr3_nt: TGTGCCAGCAGTGATTACGGGACAGGGGCCTACGAGCAGTACTTC; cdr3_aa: CASSDYGTGAYEQYF
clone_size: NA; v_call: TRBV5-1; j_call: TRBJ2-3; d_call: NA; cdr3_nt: TGCGCCAGCAGCTTGGCGGTGAGCACAGATACGCAGTATTTT; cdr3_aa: CASSLAVSTDTQYF
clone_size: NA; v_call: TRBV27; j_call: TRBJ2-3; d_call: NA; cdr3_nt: TGTGCCAGCAGTTCCCCGAGACAAAGGCTTGAGGATACGCAGTATTTT; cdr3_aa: CASSSPRQRLEDTQYF
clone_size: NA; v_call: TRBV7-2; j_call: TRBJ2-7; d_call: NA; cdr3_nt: TGTGCCAGCAGCCCATCGTCCCTCACTATCTCCTACGAGCAGTACTTC; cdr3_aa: CASSPSSLTISYEQYF
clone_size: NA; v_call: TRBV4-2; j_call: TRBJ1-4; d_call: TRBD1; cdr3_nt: TGTGCCAGCAGCCAACAGGGGGAAACTAATGAAAAACTGTTTTTT; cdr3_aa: CASSQQGETNEKLFF
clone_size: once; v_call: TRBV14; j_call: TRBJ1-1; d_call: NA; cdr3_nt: TGTGCCAGCAGCCAGGGGACACTCTTGAACACTGAAGCTTTCTTT; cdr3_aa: CASSQGTLLNTEAFF
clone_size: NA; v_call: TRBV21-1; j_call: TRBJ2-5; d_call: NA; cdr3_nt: TGTGCCAGCAGCAAAGCGTGCCAGCAAGAGACCCAGTACTTC; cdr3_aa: CASSKACQQETQYF
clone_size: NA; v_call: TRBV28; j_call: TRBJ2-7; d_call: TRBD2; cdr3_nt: TGTGCCAGCCGCGGGACTAGCGACTCCTACGAGCAGTACTTC; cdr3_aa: CASRGTSDSYEQYF
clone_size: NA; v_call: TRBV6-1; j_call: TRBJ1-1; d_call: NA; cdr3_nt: TGTGCCAGCAGTGAAGTCAGGGAGGTAAACACTGAAGCTTTCTTT; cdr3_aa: CASSEVREVNTEAFF
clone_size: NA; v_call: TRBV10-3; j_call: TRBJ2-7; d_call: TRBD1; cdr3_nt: TGTGCCATCATGCCCCAACAGGGGGCGTCTTTGGACGAGCAGTACTTC; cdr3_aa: CAIMPQQGASLDEQYF
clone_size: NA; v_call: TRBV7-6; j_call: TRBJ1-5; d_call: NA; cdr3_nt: TGTGCCAGCAGCCCATTAAGGGGGGGGTCAAATAGCAATCAGCCCCAGCATTTT; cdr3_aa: CASSPLRGGSNSNQPQHF
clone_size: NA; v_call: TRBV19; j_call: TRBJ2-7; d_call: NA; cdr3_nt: TGTGCCAGTAGTATAGATCACGGGAGCGGCGAGCAGTACTTC; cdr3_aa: CASSIDHGSGEQYF